The 6 T cell receptor beta chains below come from one sample, sequenced in a study of T cell clones after liver transplantation. The method was immunoSEQ multiplex PCR; TCRdb's version includes in-frame clones alone and lacks a portion of them. The data hold 50,000 to 60,000 clones, with around three quarters observed a single time. Here the sequenced sample was CD4+ T cells from blood, taken at the roughly 16-month timepoint. The receptors shown here come from a human patient who received a liver transplant. Some T cells may have originated in the graft donor.

The chain employs TRBV5-1 and TRBJ1-1; D gene uncertain. This CDR3 is 15 amino acids long. Germline CDR1 is SGHRS and CDR2 is YFSETQ. Trimming shortened V by 0 bases and J by 2 bases, and 11 bases separated the two germline ends. The CDR3 nucleotides read TGCGCCAGCAGCTTGGGAACCGGCCTCAACACTGAAGCTTTCTTT. The encoded protein is CASSLGTGLNTEAFF. Based on the CDR3 plus reference TRBV5-1 and TRBJ1-1, the full variable domain is KAGVTQTPRYLIKTRGQQVTLSCSPISGHRSVSWYQQTPGQGLQFLFEYFSETQRNKGNFPGRFSGRQFSNSRSEMNVSTLELGDSALYLCASSLGTGLNTEAFFGQGTRLTVV.

V and J are TRBV6-1 and TRBJ2-1; maybe TRBD1 (6 bases). V shed 2 bases and J shed 8 bases, with 19 bases lying between them. This CDR3 is built from 16 residues. CDR1 is MNHNS and CDR2 is SASEGT in the germline V gene. The CDR3 here is CASSERSGTGRDEQFF. In DNA form, the CDR3 reads TGTGCCAGCAGTGAACGCTCGGGAACAGGGCGGGATGAGCAGTTCTTC.

The chain combines TRBV6-5 with TRBJ2-4; 7 nucleotides align to TRBD2. This CDR3 is 15 amino acids long. Trimming at V came to 4 bases and at J to 2 bases, leaving 5 bases not matched to a gene. Germline-derived CDR1 and CDR2 are MNHEY and SVGAGI. The CDR3: CASSWQGGSKNIQYF. The DNA of the CDR3 is TGTGCCAGCAGTTGGCAGGGAGGGTCCAAAAACATTCAGTACTTC.

This clone came up a few times. Within the sample, other DNA sequences also encode this same CDR3. This chain uses TRBV11-2 with TRBJ2-3; D remains ambiguous. Germline V gives CDR1 SGHAT, CDR2 FQNNGV. The CDR3 is 12 residues long. Trimming took off 4 bases at V and 0 bases at J, with 2 bases between the two ends. The CDR3 sequence is CASSSSTDTQYF. For the CDR3, the DNA is TGTGCCAGCAGCTCTAGCACAGATACGCAGTATTTT. The full variable domain, rest sourced from reference TRBV11-2 and TRBJ2-3, is EAGVAQSPRYKIIEKRQSVAFWCNPISGHATLYWYQQILGQGPKLLIQFQNNGVVDDSQLPKDRFSAERLKGVDSTLKIQPAKLEDSAVYLCASSSSTDTQYFGPGTRLTVL.

The V call is TRBV7-2, the J call TRBJ1-2, with a tentative D call TRBD1 (6 bases). V lost 0 bases and J lost 2, with 13 bases in between. The V gene's germline CDR1 is SGHTA and CDR2 FQGNSA. This CDR3 has 16 residues. The CDR3 is CASSLAPGQLNYGYTF. The CDR3 DNA follows: TGTGCCAGCAGCTTAGCCCCCGGACAGCTAAACTATGGCTACACCTTC.

Here the CDR3 DNA reads TGTGCCAGCAGGTTCAGGGGTACAGATACGCAGTATTTT. Its translation is CASRFRGTDTQYF. The chain has TRBV19 and TRBJ2-3, with D tentatively TRBD1 (6 bases). The CDR3 contains 13 residues. CDR1 and CDR2 from the germline V gene are LNHDA and SQIVND (reference sequence). Trimming took 9 bases from V and 3 from J, leaving 13 bases between them.